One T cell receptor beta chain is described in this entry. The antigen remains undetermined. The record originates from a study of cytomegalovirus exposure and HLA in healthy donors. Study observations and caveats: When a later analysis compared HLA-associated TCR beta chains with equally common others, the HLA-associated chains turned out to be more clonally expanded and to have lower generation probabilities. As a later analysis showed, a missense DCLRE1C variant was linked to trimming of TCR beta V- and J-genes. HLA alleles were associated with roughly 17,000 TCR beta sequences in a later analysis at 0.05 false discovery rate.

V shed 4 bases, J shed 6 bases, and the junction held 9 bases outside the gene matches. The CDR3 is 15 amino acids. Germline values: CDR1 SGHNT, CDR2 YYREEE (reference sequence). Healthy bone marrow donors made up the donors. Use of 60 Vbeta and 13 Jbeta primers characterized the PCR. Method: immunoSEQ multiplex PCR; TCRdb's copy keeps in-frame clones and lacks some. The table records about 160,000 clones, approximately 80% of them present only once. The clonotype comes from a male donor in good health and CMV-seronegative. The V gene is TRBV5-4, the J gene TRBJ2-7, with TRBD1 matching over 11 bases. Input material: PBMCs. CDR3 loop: CASSPGRGTGGEQYF. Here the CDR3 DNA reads TGTGCCAGCAGCCCCGGAAGAGGGACAGGGGGCGAGCAGTACTTC.